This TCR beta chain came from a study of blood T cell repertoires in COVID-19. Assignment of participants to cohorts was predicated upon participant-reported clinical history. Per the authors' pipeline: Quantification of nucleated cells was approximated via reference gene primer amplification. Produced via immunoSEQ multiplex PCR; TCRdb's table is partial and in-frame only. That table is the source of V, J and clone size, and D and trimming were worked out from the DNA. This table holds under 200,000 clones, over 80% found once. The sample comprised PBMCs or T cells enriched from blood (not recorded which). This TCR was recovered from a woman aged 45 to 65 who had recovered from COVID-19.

This chain's CDR3 is CASSPLGPGQGSNSPLHF. As DNA, the CDR3 is TGTGCCAGCTCACCCCTGGGCCCTGGCCAGGGAAGTAATTCACCCCTCCACTTT. The V gene is TRBV18, the J gene TRBJ1-6, with D possibly TRBD1 on 5 matching bases. The CDR3 contains 18 residues. V was shortened by 3 bases and J by 6 bases, with 21 bases between the two germline ends. CDR1 is KGHSH, CDR2 LQKENI, per germline.